The 14 T cell receptor beta chains presented below share a single source sample, sequenced in a study of blood T cell repertoires in COVID-19. TCRdb keeps only in-frame clones here, not all; method: immunoSEQ multiplex PCR. Of about 60,000 clones listed, roughly 88% are singletons. The sequenced material came from peripheral blood. The receptors derive from a man aged 30 to 45 with COVID-19, enrolled during active disease.

The chain links TRBV28 to TRBJ2-2; D is perhaps TRBD1 (6 bases). This CDR3 has 11 residues. Trimming stripped 6 bases from V and 7 bases from J, with 6 bases between. The V gene's germline CDR1 is MDHEN and CDR2 SYDVKM. CDR3 loop: CASRGHGELFF. The CDR3 nucleotides read TGTGCCAGCAGGGGACACGGGGAGCTGTTTTTT.

CDR3 residues: CASTSRGIGNQPQHF. CDR3 nucleotides: TGTGCCAGCACGTCCAGGGGGATTGGCAATCAGCCCCAGCATTTT. The V and J genes are TRBV25-1 and TRBJ1-5; TRBD1 matches at 7 bases. V lost 7 bases, J lost 2 bases, and 8 bases stayed unmatched. The CDR3 contains 15 residues. Germline V gene data show CDR1 as MGHDK and CDR2 as SYGVNS.

V gene TRBV5-6 combines with J gene TRBJ2-1, with D tentatively TRBD1 (6 bases). The V gene's germline CDR1 is SGHDT and CDR2 YYEEEE. The CDR3 is made up of 13 amino acids. Deletions cut 7 bases from V and 0 bases from J, with 8 bases between. The CDR3 DNA follows: TGTGCCAGCCGGGACATCTCCTACAATGAGCAGTTCTTC. It specifies CASRDISYNEQFF. Full variable domain (outside the CDR3, taken from reference TRBV5-6 and TRBJ2-1): DAGVTQSPTHLIKTRGQQVTLRCSPKSGHDTVSWYQQALGQGPQFIFQYYEEEERQRGNFPDRFSGHQFPNYSSELNVNALLLGDSALYLCASRDISYNEQFFGPGTRLTVL.

This chain joins TRBV4-3 and TRBJ2-1; 9 bases map to TRBD2. J gave up 7 bases and V 0 bases, and 7 bases lay outside the gene matches. Germline V gene data show CDR1 as LGHNA and CDR2 as YSLEER. The CDR3 loop spans 16 amino acids. CDR3 region: CASSQEGGRAPNEQFF. The CDR3 DNA is TGCGCCAGCAGCCAAGAGGGCGGGAGGGCCCCTAATGAGCAGTTCTTC.

The chain is built from TRBV5-6 and TRBJ1-2; no clear D. The CDR3 is made up of 13 amino acids. From germline, CDR1 is SGHDT and CDR2 YYEEEE. The ends were cut back, 1 base at V and 5 bases at J, with 9 bases in the middle. The CDR3 spells CASSLTLVYGYTF. In DNA form, the CDR3 reads TGTGCCAGCAGCTTGACATTGGTGTATGGCTACACCTTC. The complete variable domain, with remaining parts taken from reference TRBV5-6 and TRBJ1-2, reads DAGVTQSPTHLIKTRGQQVTLRCSPKSGHDTVSWYQQALGQGPQFIFQYYEEEERQRGNFPDRFSGHQFPNYSSELNVNALLLGDSALYLCASSLTLVYGYTFGSGTRLTVV.

The V call is TRBV10-3, the J call TRBJ1-2; possibly TRBD1 for D (5 bases). Trimming stripped 10 bases from V and 6 bases from J, with 21 bases between. The CDR3 is 14 residues long. The germline gives CDR1 ENHRY, CDR2 SYGVKD. The CDR3 reads CATRRVQGSDGYTF. CDR3 sequence (DNA): TGTGCCACGCGCAGGGTTCAGGGCTCGGATGGCTACACCTTC.

The rearrangement uses TRBV4-1 and TRBJ1-2; perhaps TRBD1 as D (6 bases). The CDR3 contains 14 residues. Germline V gene sequence: CDR1 MGHRA, CDR2 YSYEKL. The V gene lost 2 bases and the J gene lost 4 bases, with 11 bases spanning the gap. CDR3: CASSQQQGTYGYTF. The CDR3 bases are TGCGCCAGCAGCCAACAACAGGGAACCTATGGCTACACCTTC.

This chain connects TRBV24-1 to TRBJ1-2; TRBD1 is a possible D gene (5 bases). Trimming pared 4 bases from V and 5 bases from J, leaving 13 bases between. This CDR3 is 14 amino acids long. Germline V CDR1 and CDR2: KGHDR, SFDVKD. The CDR3 sequence is CATSDRGLSYGYTF. In DNA form, the CDR3 reads TGTGCCACCAGTGACCGGGGACTTTCGTATGGCTACACCTTC.

This clone was recorded only once. J is TRBJ2-1 and V is TRBV1; the D call TRBD2 from the table was never checked on the DNA. TRBV1 is annotated as a pseudogene. The CDR3 is 16 amino acids. CDR3 nucleotides: TGCACCAGCACGATACTAGCGCCCGGCTCCTACAATGAGCAGTTCTTC. It is translated as CTSTILAPGSYNEQFF.

The chain combines TRBV5-8 with TRBJ1-1; D gene ambiguous. The CDR3 runs to 14 residues. With 0 bases removed from V and 9 bases from J, the gap between germline ends came to 15 bases. Germline CDR1 is SGHTS and CDR2 is YDEGEE. The DNA of the CDR3 is TGTGCCAGCAGCTTGGATCTGCAGAATTTGAAAGCTTTCTTT. Its protein is CASSLDLQNLKAFF.

This sequence joins TRBV28 and TRBJ2-7; D is uncertain. This CDR3 is 12 amino acids long. V was pared by 6 bases and J by 2 bases, with 8 bases between. Germline values: CDR1 MDHEN, CDR2 SYDVKM. The CDR3 is CASSLATYEQYF. The CDR3, as DNA: TGTGCCAGCAGCCTCGCGACCTACGAGCAGTACTTC.

The chain combines TRBV9 with TRBJ2-5; the match to TRBD1 covers 10 bases. This CDR3 is 13 amino acids long. Trimming took 4 bases from V and 7 from J; bases not matched to a gene: 4. CDR1 and CDR2 (germline): SGDLS, YYNGEE. This CDR3 is CASSSRDRGTQYF. The CDR3 DNA sequence: TGTGCCAGCAGCTCCAGGGACAGGGGGACCCAGTACTTC.

The V gene is TRBV2, the J gene TRBJ2-2, with D hard to call. Germline assignment: CDR1 SNHLY and CDR2 FYNNEI. This CDR3 comprises 15 residues. Trimming pared 7 bases from V and 5 bases from J, leaving 17 bases between. The CDR3 here is CASTLRPGGTGELFF. The CDR3 DNA sequence: TGTGCCAGCACCCTTCGCCCGGGTGGAACCGGGGAGCTGTTTTTT.

This clone was seen just once. This chain links TRBV6-4 with TRBJ2-6; 11 positions match TRBD2. Unmatched junction bases numbered 0, after V lost 2 bases and J lost 0 bases. The CDR3 sequence is 17 residues long. Per the germline V gene, CDR1 is MRHNA and CDR2 is SNTAGT. CDR3 sequence reads: CASSDGTSGSGANVLTF. DNA for the CDR3: TGTGCCAGCAGTGACGGGACTAGCGGCTCTGGGGCCAACGTCCTGACTTTC.